The sequence of this T cell receptor beta chain was determined in a study of blood T cells in healthy people across ages. The germline gives CDR1 DFQATT, CDR2 SNEGSKA (reference sequence). The germline V and J ends were trimmed by 2 bases and 2 bases, with 15 bases remaining between them. This CDR3 has 15 residues. Using a J-beta primer mix together with a sample-barcoded 5' primer, a second PCR was run for roughly 7 to 11 cycles. Per sample, CDR3-containing paired-end reads numbered at least 3 million. TCRdb re-derived calls from the 5' RACE reads in MiXCR, one entry per CDR3 protein. The data show 1.8 million or so distinct CDR3 sequences, with 39% seen just once and 23% held by the top ten. This clonotype has a handful of counts.

The sample comprised blood. The clonotype was recovered from a human donor in good health. The V and J genes are TRBV20-1 and TRBJ2-5; the D is unclear. As DNA, the CDR3 is TGCAGTGCTAGAACCATCAGCAGAACACAAGAGACCCAGTACTTC. Protein sequence: CSARTISRTQETQYF.